Listed here are 20 T cell receptor beta chains from one sample, sequenced in a study of T cell repertoires in cytomegalovirus infection. MiXCR was run by TCRdb on the reads, yielding one entry per CDR3 protein. Altogether a few hundred thousand distinct CDR3 sequences are present, around 13% being singletons, with the ten largest covering around 8.1%. Sequencing used PBMCs. The receptors come from a human donor in good health (CMV status not recorded). Some clones in this sample may be carry-over from other donors' samples.

J is TRBJ1-4 and V is TRBV25-1, with D possibly matching TRBD1 (5 bases). V shed 3 bases and J shed 8 bases, with 19 bases lying between them. CDR1 and CDR2 (germline): MGHDK, SYGVNS. The CDR3 is 16 residues long. CDR3 bases: TGTGCCAGCAGTGATGCCGAGAGGGGACCCTGGGAAAAACTGTTTTTT. Its translation: CASSDAERGPWEKLFF.

This clonotype was seen at least ten times. As DNA, the CDR3 is TGTGCCAGCAGCCAAGGGGGCAAAACGTCCTACGAGCAGTACTTC. Translation: CASSQGGKTSYEQYF. The chain links TRBV6-2 or TRBV6-3 to TRBJ2-7; 7 bases are shared with TRBD1. V shed 6 bases and J 1 base; nucleotides not matched to a gene: 9. This CDR3 comprises 15 residues. Germline V lookup: CDR1 MNHEY, CDR2 SVGEGT.

This clonotype was seen a handful of times. The V gene is TRBV12-5, the J gene TRBJ1-1, with D unclear. V shed 7 bases and J shed 0 bases, with 9 bases lying between them. Germline assignment: CDR1 LGHNT and CDR2 FRNRAP. This CDR3 is 13 amino acids long. For the CDR3, the DNA is TGTGCTAGTGCTTTACAAATGAACACTGAAGCTTTCTTT. As protein: CASALQMNTEAFF.

The chain combines TRBV7-2 with TRBJ2-7; D remains ambiguous. The germline CDR1 and CDR2 sequences are SGHTA and FQGNSA. V lost 2 bases to trimming and J lost 3 bases, with 11 bases between them. This CDR3 comprises 14 residues. The CDR3 reads CASSLKAHFYEQYF. The CDR3 nucleotides are TGTGCCAGCAGCTTAAAGGCCCATTTCTACGAGCAGTACTTC.

At least ten counts were recorded for this clonotype. CDR3 nucleotides: TGTGCCAGCAGCGGTACAGGGGCCCTATCCCCCAATGAGCAGTTCTTC. Its translation is CASSGTGALSPNEQFF. The chain couples TRBV7-9 to TRBJ2-1, with TRBD1 identical over 7 bases. The CDR3 has 16 amino acids. V gave up 5 bases and J gave up 6 bases; unmatched junction bases: 13. From germline, CDR1 is SEHNR and CDR2 FQNEAQ (reference sequence).

The chain carries TRBV15 and TRBJ1-2, with TRBD1 as a possible D gene (5 bases). There are 17 residues in the CDR3. Germline loops: CDR1 LNHNV, CDR2 YYDKDF (reference sequence). The V gene lost 3 bases and the J gene lost 0 bases, with 17 bases spanning the gap. CDR3 sequence: CATSRSPTEVANYGYTF. The DNA for the CDR3 is TGTGCCACCAGCAGGTCTCCGACAGAGGTTGCTAACTATGGCTACACCTTC.

This clonotype was seen a few times. The V call is TRBV5-1, the J call TRBJ1-1, with 7 bases matching TRBD1. In germline, CDR1 is SGHRS, CDR2 YFSETQ. V gave up 0 bases and J gave up 0 bases; unmatched junction bases: 8. CDR3 length: 17 amino acids. The CDR3 nucleotides read TGCGCCAGCAGCTTGGGTTTGTCAGGGGGGCTGAACACTGAAGCTTTCTTT. Translating gives CASSLGLSGGLNTEAFF.

This clonotype was picked up many times. The V gene is TRBV10-3, the J gene TRBJ2-1; possibly TRBD2 for D (6 bases). The V end lost 2 bases, the J end lost 6 bases, and 17 bases lay between the germline ends. The germline V gene encodes CDR1 ENHRY and CDR2 SYGVKD. The CDR3 totals 16 residues. This CDR3 reads CAISEGGKSLGNEQFF. CDR3 in DNA: TGTGCCATCAGTGAGGGCGGGAAGAGCCTCGGCAATGAGCAGTTCTTC.

Comments on this clonotype: Since the CDR3 does not end with the conserved phenylalanine or tryptophan, this likely comes from a read error. The DNA is left out, because the CDR3 cannot be placed on it with certainty; the CDR3 is given as TCRdb lists it. The V gene is TRBV7-6, the J gene TRBJ2-1; TRBD2, as called in the table, went unchecked against the DNA. The CDR3 has 14 residues if both end residues are counted. The germline V gene encodes CDR1 SGHVS and CDR2 FNYEAQ. This CDR3 is CASTAGGLYNEQCV.

Remarks on this clonotype: This may be a read error, as it is one base from a much larger clone. This sequence joins TRBV7-2 and TRBJ2-7; 16 positions match TRBD2. This CDR3 comprises 16 residues. Trimming cost V 5 bases and J 2 bases; bases outside gene matches: 3. CDR1 is SGHTA and CDR2 is FQGNSA in the germline V gene. The CDR3 coding sequence is TGTACCAGCAGCAAGGGACTAGCGGGAGGGCCCTACGAGCAGTACTTC. Its translation is CTSSKGLAGGPYEQYF.

The table lists this clonotype with a few counts. This chain joins TRBV4-1 and TRBJ2-1; 7 bases align to TRBD2. Germline-derived CDR1 and CDR2 are MGHRA and YSYEKL. This CDR3 has 16 amino acids. The ends lost 0 bases at V and 4 bases at J; junction bases unmatched: 6. The CDR3 DNA follows: TGCGCCAGCAGCCAAGATGGGGTGGGAGGGTACAATGAGCAGTTCTTC. Amino acid sequence: CASSQDGVGGYNEQFF.

This clonotype occurred a few times. In DNA, the CDR3 is TGTGCCACCAGCAGCCCCTCGCAGCCAGGGGTGGGCTACACCTTC. Its protein is CATSSPSQPGVGYTF. The rearrangement links TRBV15 to TRBJ1-2, with a tentative D call TRBD1 (6 bases). The CDR3 is 15 amino acids. Germline CDR1 is LNHNV and CDR2 is YYDKDF (reference sequence). V gave up 3 bases and J gave up 8 bases, with 19 bases separating them.

This clonotype appeared a few times. The V gene is TRBV27, the J gene TRBJ2-7, with D perhaps TRBD1 (6 bases). V was cut by 5 bases and J by 0 bases, with 17 bases left in between. Germline V gene data show CDR1 as MNHEY and CDR2 as SMNVEV (reference sequence). The CDR3 contains 16 residues. The CDR3 sequence is CASSTQGWRSSYEQYF. DNA for the CDR3: TGTGCCAGCAGTACTCAGGGGTGGAGAAGCTCCTACGAGCAGTACTTC.

This clonotype appeared a single time. This chain joins TRBV28 and TRBJ1-2; D gene unclear. Germline V lookup: CDR1 MDHEN, CDR2 SYDVKM. This CDR3 contains 13 residues. The V end lost 5 bases, the J end lost 3 bases, and 10 bases lay between the germline ends. CDR3 sequence reads: CASSPYLYYGYTF. DNA of the CDR3: TGTGCCAGCAGTCCCTATTTGTACTATGGCTACACCTTC.

A few counts support this clonotype. The V and J genes are TRBV29-1 and TRBJ2-1; D possibly matches TRBD1 or TRBD2 (5 bases each). The CDR3 has 13 amino acids. Trimming stripped 3 bases from V and 7 bases from J, with 13 bases between. The V gene's germline CDR1 is SQVTM and CDR2 ANQGSEA. The CDR3 DNA is TGCAGCGTTGATGGGGACCCGCGGAATGAGCAGTTCTTC. This encodes CSVDGDPRNEQFF.

The chain recombines TRBV5-6 with TRBJ1-5, with a weak D call TRBD1 (5 bases). The CDR3 is 17 residues long. V dropped 4 bases and J dropped 6 bases, with 23 bases sitting between them. Per germline, CDR1 SGHDT and CDR2 YYEEEE. CDR3 amino acids: CASSPGGGTGRSQPQHF. The CDR3 nucleotides read TGTGCCAGCAGCCCAGGAGGCGGGACCGGTCGATCTCAGCCCCAGCATTTT.

Only a few counts were recorded for this clonotype. V usage is TRBV9 and J usage is TRBJ2-5; 7 bases are a match to TRBD2. Trimming removed 0 bases from V and 2 bases from J; junction bases left unmatched: 1. The CDR3 consists of 14 residues. Looked up from germline, CDR1 is SGDLS and CDR2 is YYNGEE. The CDR3 is CASSVGGGQETQYF. The CDR3 bases are TGTGCCAGCAGCGTAGGCGGGGGACAAGAGACCCAGTACTTC. The variable domain in full, completed from reference TRBV9 and TRBJ2-5, reads DSGVTQTPKHLITATGQRVTLRCSPRSGDLSVYWYQQSLDQGLQFLIQYYNGEERAKGNILERFSAQQFPDLHSELNLSSLELGDSALYFCASSVGGGQETQYFGPGTRLLVL.

The table lists this clonotype with many counts. The rearrangement joins TRBV2 to TRBJ2-2, with 9 bases fitting TRBD2. V was clipped by 3 bases and J by 4 bases; unmatched bases: 6. Germline V gives CDR1 SNHLY, CDR2 FYNNEI. The length of the CDR3 is 16 residues. The CDR3 coding sequence is TGTGCCAGCAGTGATAGGAAGCGGGAGGTCACCGGGGAGCTGTTTTTT. Translation: CASSDRKREVTGELFF. Full variable domain (missing parts from reference TRBV2 and TRBJ2-2): EPEVTQTPSHQVTQMGQEVILRCVPISNHLYFYWYRQILGQKVEFLVSFYNNEISEKSEIFDDQFSVERPDGSNFTLKIRSTKLEDSAMYFCASSDRKREVTGELFFGEGSRLTVL.

This clonotype was recorded at least ten times. The chain is built from TRBV7-2 and TRBJ2-5; D gene uncertain. V was cut by 3 bases and J by 4 bases, with 9 bases left in between. Germline V gene data show CDR1 as SGHTA and CDR2 as FQGNSA. The CDR3 extends over 13 amino acids. The CDR3 spells CASSFGGRETQYF. The CDR3 DNA reads TGTGCCAGCAGCTTCGGTGGACGAGAGACCCAGTACTTC.

Only a few counts were recorded for this clonotype. The chain couples TRBV6-2 or TRBV6-3 to TRBJ2-2; 7 bases agree with TRBD2. The CDR3 spans 15 residues. V gave up 7 bases and J gave up 3 bases; unmatched junction bases: 8. Per germline, CDR1 MNHEY and CDR2 SVGEGT. The CDR3 loop is CASKKASGDTGELFF. The DNA for the CDR3 is TGTGCCAGCAAAAAAGCTAGCGGAGACACCGGGGAGCTGTTTTTT.